A selection of T cell receptor beta chains follows, all from one sample in a study of T-cell reconstitution after alpha-beta-depleted transplantation in children. One entry per CDR3 protein results from TCRdb running MiXCR on the PCR reads. Among around 440,000 distinct CDR3 sequences listed, 8% to 11% were seen once. The sequences come from PBMCs, collected before TCRalphabeta/CD19-depleted stem cell transplant. These TCRs come from a child aged 2-15 years with inherited bone marrow failure, due to receive a stem cell transplant. CDR3s include the opening cysteine and the closing phenylalanine or tryptophan. The D gene is left open where the match is weak. Some rows mark clone size as missing; the rest say once, few, many or name a class of expanded clone.

>TRBV10-3|many|-|TRBJ2-2|14
CAISGTTNTGELFF
TGTGCCATCAGTGGGACAACGAACACCGGGGAGCTGTTTTTT
>TRBV29-1|few|-|TRBJ2-5|14
CSVGTPNPQETQYF
TGCAGCGTGGGGACCCCGAACCCGCAAGAGACCCAGTACTTC
>TRBV5-1|many|TRBD1|TRBJ2-1|15
CASSSTGDSYNEQFF
TGCGCCAGCAGCTCGACAGGGGACTCCTACAATGAGCAGTTCTTC
>TRBV15|many|-|TRBJ2-4|15
CATSYLGVAKNIQYF
TGTGCCACCAGCTACCTAGGGGTAGCCAAAAACATTCAGTACTTC
>TRBV19|few|-|TRBJ2-1|13
CASSIGGVNEQFF
TGTGCCAGTAGTATTGGGGGAGTCAATGAGCAGTTCTTC
>TRBV5-5|many|-|TRBJ2-2|16
CASSLVVAVNTGELFF
TGTGCCAGCAGCTTGGTAGTAGCAGTGAACACCGGGGAGCTGTTTTTT
>TRBV6-1|-|TRBD1|TRBJ2-1|14
CASRGQGDWDEQFF
TGTGCCAGCCGAGGACAGGGGGACTGGGATGAGCAGTTCTTC
>TRBV12-3/TRBV12-4|-|-|TRBJ2-2|15
CASSRQEANTGELFF
TGTGCCAGCAGTCGACAGGAGGCGAACACCGGGGAGCTGTTTTTT
>TRBV29-1|many|TRBD2|TRBJ2-1|11
CSVGGRDEQFF
TGCAGCGTTGGCGGGAGAGATGAGCAGTTCTTC
>TRBV7-2|many|-|TRBJ2-3|14
CASSPGPSTDTQYF
TGTGCCAGCAGCCCGGGACCTAGCACAGATACGCAGTATTTT
>TRBV12-3/TRBV12-4|many|-|TRBJ2-1|15
CASSQGTFSYNEQFF
TGTGCCAGCAGCCAAGGGACCTTTAGTTACAATGAGCAGTTCTTC
>TRBV12-3/TRBV12-4|many|-|TRBJ2-5|15
CASSLAGGSQETQYF
TGTGCCAGCAGTTTAGCCGGAGGGTCCCAAGAGACCCAGTACTTC
>TRBV5-5|many|TRBD1|TRBJ2-1|14
CASSFGTGDNEQFF
TGTGCCAGCAGCTTCGGGACAGGGGACAATGAGCAGTTCTTC
>TRBV4-2|many|-|TRBJ1-2|12
CASSQATYGYTF
TGTGCCAGCAGCCAAGCTACCTATGGCTACACCTTC
>TRBV4-3|many|TRBD2|TRBJ2-7|16
CASSQVAASGPYEQYF
TGCGCCAGCAGCCAAGTCGCGGCTAGCGGCCCCTACGAGCAGTACTTC
>TRBV4-3|few|-|TRBJ2-7|16
CASSQDSAGGTYEQYF
TGCGCCAGCAGCCAAGATTCGGCAGGGGGGACCTACGAGCAGTACTTC
>TRBV6-1|many|TRBD2|TRBJ2-2|17
CASSPGLAGTNTGELFF
TGTGCCAGCAGCCCGGGACTAGCGGGGACGAACACCGGGGAGCTGTTTTTT
>TRBV4-3|many|-|TRBJ2-5|11
CASSQAGTQYF
TGCGCCAGCAGCCAGGCGGGGACCCAGTACTTC
>TRBV20-1|-|-|TRBJ2-4|13
CSACRDIKNIQYF
TGCAGTGCTTGCCGGGACATCAAAAACATTCAGTACTTC
>TRBV28|many|TRBD1|TRBJ2-4|16
CASSLRGLSAKNIQYF
TGTGCCAGCAGCCTCAGGGGGCTGAGTGCCAAAAACATTCAGTACTTC
>TRBV11-2|many|-|TRBJ2-7|13
CASSFWGSYEQYF
TGTGCCAGCAGCTTTTGGGGCTCCTACGAGCAGTACTTC
>TRBV7-2|few|-|TRBJ2-1|15
CASSLLRAALNEQFF
TGTGCCAGCAGCTTATTAAGGGCCGCTCTCAATGAGCAGTTCTTC
>TRBV28|many|-|TRBJ2-1|15
CASSRGGLIYNEQFF
TGTGCCAGTTCCAGGGGCGGATTAATATACAATGAGCAGTTCTTC
>TRBV20-1|many|-|TRBJ1-1|14
CSAGQGFVGTEAFF
TGCAGTGCTGGGCAGGGATTCGTCGGCACTGAAGCTTTCTTT
>TRBV5-1|many|TRBD1|TRBJ2-7|15
CASSLAGTDYYEQYF
TGCGCCAGCAGCTTGGCCGGGACAGACTACTACGAGCAGTACTTC
>TRBV7-2|many|-|TRBJ2-3|14
CASSLSFTVDTQYF
TGTGCCAGCAGCTTATCATTTACGGTAGATACGCAGTATTTT
>TRBV27|many|TRBD2|TRBJ2-1|16
CASSRRTSGSYNEQFF
TGTGCCAGCAGCCGTCGGACTAGCGGGAGTTACAATGAGCAGTTCTTC
>TRBV5-1|many|-|TRBJ2-3|14
CASSQYPRGDTQYF
TGCGCCAGCAGCCAATACCCCCGTGGAGATACGCAGTATTTT
>TRBV20-1|few|-|TRBJ2-3|15
CSARDSQLNTDTQYF
TGCAGTGCTAGAGATTCCCAATTGAACACAGATACGCAGTATTTT
>TRBV20-1|many|TRBD1|TRBJ1-2|14
CSARGRDRTYGYTF
TGCAGTGCTAGAGGCCGGGACAGGACTTATGGCTACACCTTC
>TRBV29-1|-|TRBD2|TRBJ2-3|14
CSVGGGTHTDTQYF
TGCAGCGTTGGGGGGGGGACTCACACAGATACGCAGTATTTT
>TRBV11-3|many|TRBD2|TRBJ2-1|15
CASSFGTSAYNEQFF
TGTGCCAGCAGCTTCGGGACTAGCGCCTACAATGAGCAGTTCTTC
>TRBV29-1|few|-|TRBJ1-2|11
CSVVGTYGYTF
TGCAGCGTTGTAGGGACCTATGGCTACACCTTC
>TRBV7-9|many|TRBD1|TRBJ2-5|16
CASSWDRGPYQETQYF
TGTGCCAGCAGCTGGGACAGGGGGCCGTACCAAGAGACCCAGTACTTC
>TRBV12-3/TRBV12-4|many|TRBD2|TRBJ2-1|15
CASSLVLAGVDEQFF
TGTGCCAGCAGTTTAGTACTAGCGGGAGTCGATGAGCAGTTCTTC
>TRBV3-1|many|-|TRBJ2-7|14
CASSQGWVNYEQYF
TGTGCCAGCAGCCAAGGATGGGTGAATTACGAGCAGTACTTC
>TRBV7-9|few|-|TRBJ2-1|19
CASSTTGPLTTSSYNEQFF
TGTGCCAGCAGCACAACGGGACCCCTAACGACCAGCTCCTACAATGAGCAGTTCTTC
>TRBV9|-|-|TRBJ2-4|16
CASSAGYRGGENIQYF
TGTGCCAGCAGCGCCGGTTACAGGGGAGGGGAAAACATTCAGTACTTC
>TRBV29-1|-|TRBD2|TRBJ2-7|12
CSAQTSGREQYF
TGCAGCGCCCAGACTAGCGGGAGAGAGCAGTACTTC
>TRBV27|-|-|TRBJ2-7|14
CASSSRGRVYEQYF
TGTGCCAGCAGCTCACGGGGGAGAGTATACGAGCAGTACTTC
>TRBV27|many|-|TRBJ2-7|16
CASSSLSGTYIGEQYF
TGTGCCAGCAGTTCACTCTCCGGGACCTACATCGGCGAGCAGTACTTC
>TRBV12-3/TRBV12-4|-|-|TRBJ2-7|14
CASSLSGLTYEQYF
TGTGCCAGCAGTCTTAGCGGATTAACCTACGAGCAGTACTTC
>TRBV7-2|many|TRBD2|TRBJ2-1|17
CASSLGGRRGSYNEQFF
TGTGCCAGCAGCTTGGGCGGGAGGAGGGGCTCCTACAATGAGCAGTTCTTC
>TRBV7-2|-|TRBD2|TRBJ2-7|15
CASSFGLASYYEQYF
TGTGCCAGCAGCTTTGGACTAGCCTCCTACTACGAGCAGTACTTC
>TRBV14|few|-|TRBJ1-1|15
CASSQDLYANTEAFF
TGTGCCAGCAGCCAAGATCTTTACGCGAACACTGAAGCTTTCTTT